This T cell receptor (beta chain) was identified during a study of regulatory T cells in long-lasting Graves disease. Points from the study as a whole: The sample size was small, and this may have reduced accuracy.

The CDR3 is made up of 16 amino acids. The germline gives CDR1 LGHDT, CDR2 YNNKEL (reference sequence). Trimming cost V 4 bases and J 2 bases, with 18 bases left between them. Time point in this sample: persistent/refractory GD, antithyroid drugs over 5 years with positive TRAb. RNA from PBMCs was the source of the TCR library. Both iRepertoire HTBI primers and Arm-PCR of CDR3 regions were used to build the TCR beta libraries. Original handling: From all samples, identification returned 14 TRBJ and under 75 TRBV segments. TCRdb processed the multiplex PCR reads anew with MiXCR; each CDR3 protein has one entry. The V and J calls were not made by the authors but by TCRdb's processing. This table has about 470,000 distinct CDR3 sequences, less than 25% appearing once. This clonotype was seen more than once but under ten times. Its antigen is unknown.

This sample comprised peripheral blood mononuclear cells (PBMCs), obtained when the disease was refractory, from a patient treated with antithyroid drugs. The chain links TRBV3-1 to TRBJ2-7; maybe TRBD2 (7 bases). This TCR derives from a female donor with Graves disease. The CDR3 is CASSLPGGPNPYEQYF. The CDR3 nucleotides are TGTGCCAGCAGCCTCCCCGGGGGGCCAAACCCCTACGAGCAGTACTTC.